A selection of T cell receptor beta chains follows, all from one sample in a study of T cells in Graves' hyperthyroidism and ophthalmopathy. From the multiplex PCR reads, TCRdb called clonotypes with MiXCR, one entry per CDR3 protein. The table lists approximately 28,000 distinct CDR3 sequences, around 40% of them singletons, with over 9% in the top ten. Sequencing used blood. All receptors come from a woman younger than 45 with Graves' hyperthyroidism. The CDR3 runs from the conserved cysteine through the conserved F or W. Fields, in order: D gene, clone size, J gene, V gene, CDR3 protein, CDR3 DNA. The D gene is left open where the match is weak. Expanded clones get a size class; other rows say once, few or many, or leave the size out.

>NA|many|TRBJ2-5|TRBV12-3/TRBV12-4
CASSLLSSQETQYF
TGTGCCAGCAGTTTACTCTCCTCCCAAGAGACCCAGTACTTC
>NA|NA|TRBJ1-1|TRBV6-1
CASSEGFVGNTEAFF
TGTGCCAGCAGTGAAGGGTTTGTTGGGAACACTGAAGCTTTCTTT
>NA|many|TRBJ2-3|TRBV12-5
CASGLVSVADTQYF
TGTGCTAGTGGTTTGGTTTCGGTTGCAGATACGCAGTATTTT
>NA|NA|TRBJ1-6|TRBV20-1
CSARPVREGSPLHF
TGCAGTGCTAGACCTGTGCGGGAAGGGTCACCCCTCCACTTT
>NA|medium-sized|TRBJ1-2|TRBV7-8
CASSLDRPYGYTF
TGTGCCAGCAGCTTAGATCGGCCATATGGCTACACCTTC
>TRBD2|many|TRBJ2-1|TRBV5-1
CASSPMGLAGGNNEQFF
TGCGCCAGCAGCCCAATGGGGCTAGCGGGAGGGAACAATGAGCAGTTCTTC
>NA|NA|TRBJ2-3|TRBV24-1
CATRAGSTDTQYF
TGTGCCACCAGGGCGGGGAGCACAGATACGCAGTATTTT
>TRBD1|many|TRBJ2-2|TRBV5-1
CASSSHPGTGHNTGELFF
TGCGCCAGCAGCTCCCACCCCGGGACAGGACATAACACCGGGGAGCTGTTTTTT
>TRBD2|many|TRBJ2-5|TRBV3-1
CASSQVLGLAGGGETQYF
TGTGCCAGCAGCCAAGTTCTGGGACTAGCGGGAGGGGGCGAGACCCAGTACTTC
>TRBD2|NA|TRBJ2-5|TRBV24-1
CATSETGGPGETQYF
TGTGCCACCAGTGAGACGGGGGGGCCAGGGGAGACCCAGTACTTC
>NA|NA|TRBJ2-5|TRBV6-1
CASSESGNF
TGTGCCAGCAGTGAGTCCGGGAACTTC
>NA|many|TRBJ2-5|TRBV11-2
CASSLVAGVRETQYF
TGTGCCAGCAGCTTAGTGGCAGGGGTAAGAGAGACCCAGTACTTC
>TRBD2|many|TRBJ2-5|TRBV5-1
CASSFPGLAGLEETQYF
TGCGCCAGCAGCTTTCCGGGACTAGCGGGATTGGAAGAGACCCAGTACTTC
>TRBD2|many|TRBJ2-7|TRBV7-2
CASSLGGLAGVYEQYF
TGTGCCAGCAGCTTAGGGGGACTAGCGGGAGTCTACGAGCAGTACTTC
>NA|NA|TRBJ2-5|TRBV7-8
CASSARATQETQYF
TGTGCCAGCAGCGCACGGGCGACTCAAGAGACCCAGTACTTC
>TRBD2|many|TRBJ2-7|TRBV11-2
CASSINSGSGGQYF
TGTGCCAGCAGTATTAATAGCGGGAGTGGTGGGCAGTACTTC
>NA|NA|TRBJ2-3|TRBV24-1
CATSVGNTQYF
TGTGCCACCAGTGTAGGGAATACGCAGTATTTT
>TRBD2|NA|TRBJ2-1|TRBV7-3
CASSPRLAGNNEQFF
TGTGCCAGCAGCCCCCGACTAGCGGGCAACAATGAGCAGTTCTTC
>NA|many|TRBJ2-1|TRBV11-3
CASSPTTTGDEQFF
TGTGCCAGCAGCCCCACGACGACCGGCGATGAGCAGTTCTTC
>TRBD1|many|TRBJ1-5|TRBV10-1
CASSDGPREDRDSRRSNQPQHF
TGCGCCAGCAGTGATGGTCCTCGGGAGGACAGGGATTCGAGAAGAAGCAATCAGCCCCAGCATTTT
>NA|NA|TRBJ1-1|TRBV2
CASSLPTEAFF
TGTGCCAGCAGTTTACCCACTGAAGCTTTCTTT
>NA|NA|TRBJ1-2|TRBV7-8
CASSLNYYGYTF
TGTGCCAGCAGCTTAAACTACTATGGCTACACCTTC
>NA|many|TRBJ2-3|TRBV3-1
CASSQDRVADTQYF
TGTGCCAGCAGCCAAGATCGAGTCGCAGATACGCAGTATTTT
>NA|many|TRBJ1-2|TRBV4-1
CASSQAGLTGGYTF
TGCGCCAGCAGCCAAGCAGGCCTTACAGGTGGCTACACCTTC
>NA|many|TRBJ2-5|TRBV6-1
CASTEGRETQYF
TGTGCCAGCACCGAAGGGAGGGAGACCCAGTACTTC
>TRBD1|NA|TRBJ2-1|TRBV29-1
CSVDRAGGDEQFF
TGCAGCGTAGACCGCGCAGGGGGCGATGAGCAGTTCTTC
>TRBD1|NA|TRBJ2-5|TRBV11-1
CASSLAGTAQETQYF
TGTGCCAGCAGCTTAGCAGGGACAGCTCAAGAGACCCAGTACTTC